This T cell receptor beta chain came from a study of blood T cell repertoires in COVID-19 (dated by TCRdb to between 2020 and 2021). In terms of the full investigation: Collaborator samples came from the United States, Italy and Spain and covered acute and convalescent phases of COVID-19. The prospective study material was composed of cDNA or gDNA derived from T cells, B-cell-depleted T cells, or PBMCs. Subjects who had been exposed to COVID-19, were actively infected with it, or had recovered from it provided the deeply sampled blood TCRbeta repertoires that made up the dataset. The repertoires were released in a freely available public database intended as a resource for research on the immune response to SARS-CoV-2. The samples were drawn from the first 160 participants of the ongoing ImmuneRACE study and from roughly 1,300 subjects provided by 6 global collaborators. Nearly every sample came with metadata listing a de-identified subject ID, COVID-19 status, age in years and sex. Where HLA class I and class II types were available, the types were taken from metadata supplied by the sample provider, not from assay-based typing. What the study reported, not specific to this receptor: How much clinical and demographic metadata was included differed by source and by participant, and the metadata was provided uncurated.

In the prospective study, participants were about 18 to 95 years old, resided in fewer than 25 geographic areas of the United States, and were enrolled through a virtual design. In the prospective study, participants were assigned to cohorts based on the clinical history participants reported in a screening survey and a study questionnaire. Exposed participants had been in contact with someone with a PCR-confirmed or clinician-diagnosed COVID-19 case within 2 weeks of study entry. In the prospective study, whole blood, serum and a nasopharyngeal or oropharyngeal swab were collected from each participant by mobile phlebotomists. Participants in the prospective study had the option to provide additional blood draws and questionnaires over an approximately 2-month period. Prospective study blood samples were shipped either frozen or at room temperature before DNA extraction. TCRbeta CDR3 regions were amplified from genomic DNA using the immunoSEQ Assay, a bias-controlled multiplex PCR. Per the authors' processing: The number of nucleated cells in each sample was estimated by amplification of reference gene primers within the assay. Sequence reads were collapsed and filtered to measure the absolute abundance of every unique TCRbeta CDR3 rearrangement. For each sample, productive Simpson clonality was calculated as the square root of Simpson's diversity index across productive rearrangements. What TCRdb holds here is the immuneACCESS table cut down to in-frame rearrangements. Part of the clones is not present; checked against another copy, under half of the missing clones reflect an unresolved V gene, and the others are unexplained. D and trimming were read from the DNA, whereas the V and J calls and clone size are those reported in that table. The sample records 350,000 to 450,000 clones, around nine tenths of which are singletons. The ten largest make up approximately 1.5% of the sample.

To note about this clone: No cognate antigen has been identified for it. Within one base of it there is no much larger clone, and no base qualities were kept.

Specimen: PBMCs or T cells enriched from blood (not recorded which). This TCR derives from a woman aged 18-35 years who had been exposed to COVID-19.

The CDR3: CASSFGRVNEQYF. The nucleotide sequence is TGTGCCAGCAGCTTCGGTCGGGTGAACGAGCAGTACTTC. The V gene is TRBV11-2 and the J gene is TRBJ2-7, with an unclear D gene assignment. V gives up 3 bases and J gives up 5 bases, and the segment between their germline ends measures 11 bases. CDR1 and CDR2, looked up from the germline V gene, are SGHAT and FQNNGV. Including cysteine and phenylalanine, the CDR3 has 13 amino acids. The entry retains the CDR3 DNA only, 39 bases that are in frame from base 1. The full variable domain, with segments outside the CDR3 supplied by the reference TRBV11-2 and TRBJ2-7 proteins, appears as EAGVAQSPRYKIIEKRQSVAFWCNPISGHATLYWYQQILGQGPKLLIQFQNNGVVDDSQLPKDRFSAERLKGVDSTLKIQPAKLEDSAVYLCASSFGRVNEQYFGPGTRLTVT.